The text below deals with one T cell receptor (beta chain). As yet, its antigen is unknown. These data belong to a study of cytomegalovirus exposure and HLA in healthy donors. Study-level background: Researchers previously reported finding 90 million to 130 million unique TCR beta sequences from roughly 200 million T cells. Study results and limitations: The investigators catalogued 180 or so TCR beta chains as cytomegalovirus-associated. The authors later linked a missense DCLRE1C variant to TCR beta V- and J-gene trimming.

PCR involved 60 Vbeta and 13 Jbeta primers. Here immunoSEQ multiplex PCR was the method, and the copy in TCRdb shows in-frame clones only, minus some. The sample consists of about 130,000 clones, around 77% of them appearing once. Sequenced: PBMCs. This receptor was taken from a middle-aged man in good health and CMV-seronegative.

The CDR3 bases are TGCGCCAGCAGTGATTTGCTAGTAGGTCGAGAGACCCAGTACTTC. Its translation: CASSDLLVGRETQYF. V is TRBV10-2 and J is TRBJ2-5; D is unresolved. The germline V and J ends were trimmed by 3 bases and 4 bases, with 15 bases remaining between them. Germline loops: CDR1 WSHSY, CDR2 SAAADI. The CDR3 is 15 residues long.